This T cell receptor (beta chain) was found in a study of regulatory T cells in long-lasting Graves disease. This clonotype came up many times. Time point indicated: newly diagnosed GD, antithyroid drugs for less than 3 months. After RNA was extracted from PBMCs, the TCR library was made from it. CDR1 is GTSNPN, CDR2 SVGIG, per germline (reference sequence). Trimming shortened V by 0 bases and J by 0 bases, and 18 bases separated the two germline ends. The CDR3 has 18 amino acids. Construction of TCR beta libraries relied on iRepertoire HTBI primers and on Arm-PCR targeting CDR3 regions. Each CDR3 protein gets one entry after TCRdb re-called the multiplex PCR reads with MiXCR. The sample lists approximately 400,000 distinct CDR3 sequences; 14% to 15% were seen once. These data were likewise used in another study, on T cells in Graves' hyperthyroidism and ophthalmopathy. From that study: The model made its ophthalmopathy prediction, and onset followed a median roughly six months later.

The chain recombines TRBV30 with TRBJ2-1; tentative D call: TRBD2 (6 bases). Sequences were derived from peripheral blood mononuclear cells (PBMCs), sampled at new diagnosis, from a patient treated with antithyroid drugs. The receptor's source is a young woman with Graves disease. The CDR3 DNA follows: TGTGCCTGGAGTGTACGGGGGAGGTGGGGCAGCTCCTACAATGAGCAGTTCTTC. It translates to CAWSVRGRWGSSYNEQFF.